The 20 T cell receptor beta chains below all came from one sample that was sequenced in a study of control samples from healthy donors and cancer patients. Libraries were prepared by immunoSEQ multiplex PCR; TCRdb keeps only in-frame clonotypes and omits some of them. The sample shows roughly 120,000 clones, just over 90% of them seen only once. The sample comprised blood. All receptors come from a woman between 18 and 30 years old in good health.

This chain links TRBV4-3 with TRBJ1-1; D call uncertain. CDR3 length equals 13 residues. Germline V gene sequence: CDR1 LGHNA, CDR2 YSLEER. Between the trimmed V and J ends, which lost 0 bases and 3 bases, there was a span of 5 bases. The CDR3 region is CASSQEGYTEAFF. DNA of the CDR3: TGCGCCAGCAGCCAAGAGGGGTACACTGAAGCTTTCTTT.

The V and J genes are TRBV3-1 (or the pseudogene TRBV3-2) and TRBJ2-7; 7 bases are a match to TRBD1. This CDR3 contains 17 residues. In germline, CDR1 is LGHDT, CDR2 YNNKEL (reference sequence). V was pared by 4 bases and J by 1 base, with 13 bases of the junction left unmatched. CDR3 in amino acids: CASSPRRTGQDSYEQYF. The CDR3 DNA reads as TGTGCCAGCAGCCCCCGCCGTACAGGACAGGATTCCTACGAGCAGTACTTC.

V and J are TRBV4-1 and TRBJ2-6; no firm D call. The germline V gene encodes CDR1 MGHRA and CDR2 YSYEKL. With 0 bases removed from V and 0 bases from J, the gap between germline ends came to 9 bases. The CDR3 is 17 amino acids. CDR3 sequence: CASSQDYGSSGANVLTF. CDR3 coding DNA: TGCGCCAGCAGCCAAGATTACGGCAGCTCTGGGGCCAACGTCCTGACTTTC.

This clone was picked up one time. The gene calls are TRBV5-1 and TRBJ1-3, with 8 bases aligning to TRBD1. The J segment lost 4 bases and the V segment lost 0 bases, leaving 9 bases of the junction unmatched. This CDR3 has 17 residues. From germline, CDR1 is SGHRS and CDR2 YFSETQ. The CDR3 here is CASSLVGQGFFGNTIYF. As DNA, the CDR3 is TGCGCCAGCAGCTTGGTTGGACAGGGCTTCTTCGGAAACACCATATATTTT.

The rearrangement uses TRBV6-5 and TRBJ2-7; 11 bases are shared with TRBD1. CDR3 length: 15 amino acids. Germline V gene data show CDR1 as MNHEY and CDR2 as SVGAGI. V gave up 2 bases and J gave up 0 bases; unmatched junction bases: 0. CDR3 sequence: CASSYGTGGSYEQYF. CDR3 DNA: TGTGCCAGCAGTTACGGGACAGGGGGCTCCTACGAGCAGTACTTC.

This clone was observed a few times. V is TRBV30 and J is TRBJ2-3, with 9 bases lining up with TRBD2. The CDR3 has 14 residues. With 2 bases clipped from V and 5 bases from J, the junction kept 5 bases outside the gene matches. The germline V gene encodes CDR1 GTSNPN and CDR2 SVGIG (reference sequence). The CDR3 protein is CAWSRLAARDTQYF. In DNA form, the CDR3 reads TGTGCCTGGAGTCGACTAGCGGCGAGAGATACGCAGTATTTT.

V and J are TRBV28 and TRBJ1-3; D ambiguous. Trimming cost V 7 bases and J 0 bases, with 19 bases left between them. Germline assignment: CDR1 MDHEN and CDR2 SYDVKM. This CDR3 region has 17 residues. CDR3 protein: CASTVSYLKSSGNTIYF. The CDR3 DNA reads TGTGCCAGCACCGTCAGCTACTTGAAGAGCTCTGGAAACACCATATATTTT.

J is TRBJ1-1 and V is TRBV4-2; D is unresolved. V was cut by 1 base and J by 0 bases, with 9 bases left in between. The CDR3 sequence is 15 residues long. Germline V lookup: CDR1 LGHNA, CDR2 YNFKEQ. Here the CDR3 DNA reads TGTGCCAGCAGCCAAGTGGTTACAGTGAACACTGAAGCTTTCTTT. The encoded protein is CASSQVVTVNTEAFF.

CDR3 in DNA: TGTGCCAGCAGCTTATTCAGGGATTCTGATCACTATGGCTACACCTTC. Translated: CASSLFRDSDHYGYTF. The chain uses TRBV7-9 and TRBJ1-2, with a tentative D call TRBD1 (5 bases). The length of the CDR3 is 16 residues. The germline V and J ends were trimmed by 2 bases and 3 bases, with 16 bases remaining between them. The germline V gene encodes CDR1 SEHNR and CDR2 FQNEAQ (reference sequence).

The genes are TRBV2 and TRBJ2-7; the match to TRBD1 covers 9 bases. Germline CDR1 is SNHLY and CDR2 is FYNNEI. This CDR3 has 13 residues. V gave up 6 bases and J gave up 3 bases; unmatched junction bases: 3. CDR3 region: CASRQGAVYEQYF. The CDR3 region has the DNA TGTGCCAGCAGACAGGGGGCGGTCTACGAGCAGTACTTC.

V and J are TRBV20-1 and TRBJ2-6; 10 bases are a match to TRBD2. Germline V gene data show CDR1 as DFQATT and CDR2 as SNEGSKA (reference sequence). The CDR3 covers 16 residues. V lost 3 bases to trimming and J lost 4 bases; unmatched junction nucleotides: 6. The CDR3 DNA follows: TGCAGTGCTAGTCTAGCGGGGGCGGGAGGGGCCAACGTCCTGACTTTC. Its protein product is CSASLAGAGGANVLTF.

The genes are TRBV10-3 and TRBJ1-5, with D perhaps TRBD1 (6 bases). Germline CDR1 ENHRY, CDR2 SYGVKD. The CDR3 spans 14 residues. Trimming pared 3 bases from V and 3 bases from J, leaving 9 bases between. CDR3 amino acids: CAISDAGANQPQHF. CDR3 bases: TGTGCCATCAGTGATGCAGGGGCCAATCAGCCCCAGCATTTT.

This clone was seen once. The rearrangement links TRBV5-1 to TRBJ1-6, with a weak D call TRBD1 (5 bases). V gave up 2 bases and J gave up 13 bases, with 13 bases separating them. Germline V gene lookup returns CDR1 SGHRS and CDR2 YFSETQ. The CDR3 has 13 residues. The CDR3 here is CASSFGDPSPLHF. The CDR3 DNA reads as TGCGCCAGCAGCTTCGGGGACCCCAGTCCCCTCCACTTT. Full variable domain (missing parts from reference TRBV5-1 and TRBJ1-6): KAGVTQTPRYLIKTRGQQVTLSCSPISGHRSVSWYQQTPGQGLQFLFEYFSETQRNKGNFPGRFSGRQFSNSRSEMNVSTLELGDSALYLCASSFGDPSPLHFGNGTRLTVT.

This clone has just one count. The chain recombines TRBV19 with TRBJ1-1, with D unclear. CDR1 LNHDA and CDR2 SQIVND come from the germline V gene (reference sequence). Trimming cost V 2 bases and J 4 bases, with 11 bases left between them. This CDR3 has 14 residues. This CDR3 is CASSIREIATEAFF. The CDR3 nucleotides read TGTGCCAGTAGTATAAGGGAAATTGCCACTGAAGCTTTCTTT.

The chain couples TRBV5-1 to TRBJ2-2; D remains unclear. The CDR3 spans 14 residues. V dropped 7 bases and J dropped 6 bases, with 16 bases sitting between them. Germline V gene data show CDR1 as SGHRS and CDR2 as YFSETQ. In nucleotides, the CDR3 is TGCGCCAGCCGCATGGGCTCTGCTCCCGGGGAGCTGTTTTTT. It translates to CASRMGSAPGELFF.

This clone was recorded only once. This chain links TRBV30 with TRBJ1-2, with D unresolved. This CDR3 is 13 amino acids long. From germline, CDR1 is GTSNPN and CDR2 SVGIG (reference sequence). Trimming stripped 0 bases from V and 8 bases from J, with 13 bases between. CDR3 DNA: TGTGCCTGGAGTGTGAATCCTTCAGGAGGCTACACCTTC. Residues: CAWSVNPSGGYTF.

Points on this clone: This specimen includes other DNA sequences encoding the same CDR3. This rearrangement joins TRBV7-2 to TRBJ1-1, with D unresolved. The V end was cut by 1 base, the J end by 1 base, with 4 bases between. Per germline, CDR1 SGHTA and CDR2 FQGNSA. This CDR3 has 13 residues. In DNA form, the CDR3 reads TGTGCCAGCAGCTTAGGACGGAACACTGAAGCTTTCTTT. Translated, it gives CASSLGRNTEAFF.

The chain links TRBV5-4 to TRBJ2-7, with D hard to call. The CDR3 is made up of 15 amino acids. Looked up from germline, CDR1 is SGHNT and CDR2 is YYREEE (reference sequence). V shed 1 base and J shed 7 bases, with 18 bases lying between them. The CDR3 is CASSLSLHTYSEQYF. CDR3 sequence (DNA): TGTGCCAGCAGCTTGTCCCTTCATACCTACTCAGAGCAGTACTTC.

This chain joins TRBV29-1 and TRBJ1-4; no reliable D call. CDR1 is SQVTM and CDR2 is ANQGSEA in the germline V gene. The CDR3 has 14 amino acids. V was trimmed by 4 bases and J by 3 bases, leaving 12 bases between them. CDR3 in DNA: TGCAGCGTTGGGATCGGCCGAGCTAATGAAAAACTGTTTTTT. This encodes CSVGIGRANEKLFF. Variable domain in full (rest from reference TRBV29-1 and TRBJ1-4): SAVISQKPSRDICQRGTSLTIQCQVDSQVTMMFWYRQQPGQSLTLIATANQGSEATYESGFVIDKFPISRPNLTFSTLTVSNMSPEDSSIYLCSVGIGRANEKLFFGSGTQLSVL.

About this clone itself: Other DNA sequences of this sample code for an identical CDR3. V and J are TRBV19 and TRBJ2-5; 7 bases match TRBD1. Trimming removed 1 base from V and 2 bases from J; junction bases left unmatched: 4. Germline CDR1 is LNHDA and CDR2 is SQIVND (reference sequence). This CDR3 spans 15 amino acids. CDR3 region: CASSIGYRGQETQYF. Written as DNA, the CDR3 is TGTGCCAGTAGTATAGGTTACAGGGGACAAGAGACCCAGTACTTC. The complete variable domain, with remaining parts taken from reference TRBV19 and TRBJ2-5, reads DGGITQSPKYLFRKEGQNVTLSCEQNLNHDAMYWYRQDPGQGLRLIYYSQIVNDFQKGDIAEGYSVSREKKESFPLTVTSAQKNPTAFYLCASSIGYRGQETQYFGPGTRLLVL.